The 27 T cell receptor beta chains below come from one sample, sequenced in a study of blood T cell repertoires in COVID-19. Some clones are missing from TCRdb's copy, which holds only in-frame ones; the method was immunoSEQ multiplex PCR. The table includes 45,000 to 60,000 clones, over 80% detected once. Sequenced material: peripheral blood. The receptors derive from a human donor in a cohort sampled during active COVID-19.

The V gene is TRBV18, the J gene TRBJ2-3, with TRBD1 identical over 10 bases. The length of the CDR3 is 21 residues. The germline CDR1 and CDR2 sequences are KGHSH and LQKENI. The V gene end was trimmed by 3 bases and the J gene end by 0 bases; junction bases not matched to a gene: 18. This chain's CDR3 is CASSPIGTGDDIAASTDTQYF. Written as DNA, the CDR3 is TGTGCCAGCTCACCGATAGGGACAGGGGACGACATAGCCGCTAGCACAGATACGCAGTATTTT.

J is TRBJ1-6 and V is TRBV30, with D hard to call. Germline V gene sequence: CDR1 GTSNPN, CDR2 SVGIG (reference sequence). There are 13 residues in the CDR3. Trimming took 1 base from V and 4 from J, leaving 5 bases between them. The CDR3 DNA reads TGTGCCTGGAGTGGGCGGTATAATTCACCCCTCCACTTT. Its protein product is CAWSGRYNSPLHF.

This clone showed up just once. The J gene is TRBJ1-2, the V gene TRBV7-2, with a tentative D call TRBD1 (5 bases). Looked up from germline, CDR1 is SGHTA and CDR2 is FQGNSA. Trimming took off 1 base at V and 7 bases at J, with 13 bases between the two ends. There are 14 residues in the CDR3. CDR3 DNA: TGTGCCAGCAGCTTAGATGTTACCCAGGGTGGCTACACCTTC. Protein sequence: CASSLDVTQGGYTF.

CDR3 loop: CASSSGWTGPTDTQYF. CDR3 DNA: TGTGCCAGCAGCTCAGGATGGACTGGTCCCACAGATACGCAGTATTTT. This sequence joins TRBV9 and TRBJ2-3; tentative D call: TRBD2 (5 bases). Germline loops: CDR1 SGDLS, CDR2 YYNGEE. With 4 bases removed from V and 2 bases from J, the gap between germline ends came to 17 bases. The CDR3 extends over 16 amino acids.

The V and J genes are TRBV6-5 and TRBJ1-2, with 10 bases that match TRBD1. V dropped 5 bases and J dropped 5; count of bases not matched to a gene: 5. The germline V gene has CDR1 MNHEY and CDR2 SVGAGI. This CDR3 is 14 amino acids long. The chain's CDR3 is CASSTLDRGYGYTF. CDR3 sequence (DNA): TGTGCCAGCAGTACCCTGGACAGGGGGTATGGCTACACCTTC.

The V gene is TRBV27, the J gene TRBJ1-5, with TRBD1 matching 10 bases. Losses at the gene ends were 4 bases for V and 0 bases for J; bases not matched to a gene: 0. The CDR3 sequence is 15 residues long. The germline gives CDR1 MNHEY, CDR2 SMNVEV (reference sequence). CDR3 sequence (DNA): TGTGCCAGCAGTTGGACAGGGGGTAGCAATCAGCCCCAGCATTTT. This gives the protein CASSWTGGSNQPQHF.

The rearrangement uses TRBV6-2 or TRBV6-3 and TRBJ1-6, with 9 bases matching TRBD1. Germline-derived CDR1 and CDR2 are MNHEY and SVGEGT. Unmatched junction bases numbered 11, after V lost 6 bases and J lost 2 bases. The CDR3 spans 18 residues. In DNA form, the CDR3 reads TGTGCCAGCAGCCGTGGGACAGGGATTTGGGCCTATAATTCACCCCTCCACTTT. It specifies CASSRGTGIWAYNSPLHF.

This chain uses TRBV3-1 (or the pseudogene TRBV3-2) with TRBJ2-1; a possible D gene is TRBD2 (7 bases). The ends were cut back, 6 bases at V and 8 bases at J, with 14 bases in the middle. Germline V lookup: CDR1 LGHDT, CDR2 YNNKEL (reference sequence). CDR3 length: 13 residues. The CDR3 here is CASRKGGGDEQFF. CDR3 nucleotides: TGTGCCAGCAGAAAGGGAGGGGGTGATGAGCAGTTCTTC.

This CDR3 reads CAISEGTGGTPQHF. Written as DNA, the CDR3 is TGTGCCATCAGTGAGGGGACAGGGGGGACGCCCCAGCATTTT. The chain couples TRBV10-3 to TRBJ1-5, with 11 bases lining up with TRBD1. V lost 2 bases, J lost 9 bases, and 3 bases stayed unmatched. The CDR3 sequence is 14 residues long. Germline V gives CDR1 ENHRY, CDR2 SYGVKD.

The chain carries TRBV10-3 and TRBJ1-3; no clear D. From germline, CDR1 is ENHRY and CDR2 SYGVKD. CDR3 length: 14 residues. V was trimmed by 6 bases and J by 2 bases, leaving 11 bases between them. DNA of the CDR3: TGTGCCATCAGATCAGGAGGACCTGGAAACACCATATATTTT. Translated: CAIRSGGPGNTIYF.

CDR3 in amino acids: CASSQVQGFYEQYF. CDR3 DNA: TGCGCCAGCAGCCAAGTACAGGGGTTCTACGAGCAGTACTTC. V is TRBV4-1 and J is TRBJ2-7; 7 nucleotides align to TRBD1. Trimming at V came to 1 base and at J to 3 bases, leaving 3 bases not matched to a gene. The CDR3 totals 14 residues. The V gene's germline CDR1 is MGHRA and CDR2 YSYEKL.

The CDR3 reads CAISPEGQGVVYGYTF. Written as DNA, the CDR3 is TGTGCCATCAGCCCGGAGGGGCAGGGGGTAGTCTATGGCTACACCTTC. V and J are TRBV10-3 and TRBJ1-2; 7 bases are shared with TRBD1. Germline V lookup: CDR1 ENHRY, CDR2 SYGVKD. Germline trimming cut 6 bases from V and 4 bases from J; bases unmatched to any gene: 14. The CDR3 runs 16 residues.

CDR3 region: CASIKDGQNTGELFF. The DNA for the CDR3 is TGTGCCAGCATAAAGGACGGACAGAACACCGGGGAGCTGTTTTTT. V is TRBV2 and J is TRBJ2-2; the D gene is possibly TRBD1 (5 bases). The CDR3 is made up of 15 amino acids. Germline CDR1 is SNHLY and CDR2 is FYNNEI. Trimming stripped 7 bases from V and 1 base from J, with 13 bases between.

The CDR3 DNA is TGTGCCAGCAGTGACCCTAGGACAGGGGTTTCCTATGGCTACACCTTC. Protein: CASSDPRTGVSYGYTF. The chain uses TRBV25-1 and TRBJ1-2, with 9 bases identical to TRBD1. Looked up from germline, CDR1 is MGHDK and CDR2 is SYGVNS. The length of the CDR3 is 16 residues. The V and J ends lost 3 bases and 4 bases, in that order; junction bases with no gene match: 9.

This sequence joins TRBV2 and TRBJ2-1; TRBD2 matches 7 bases. This CDR3 spans 15 amino acids. Trimming removed 4 bases from V and 8 bases from J; junction bases left unmatched: 11. CDR1 and CDR2 (germline): SNHLY, FYNNEI. CDR3 protein: CASSAGLVFTDEQFF. CDR3 nucleotide sequence: TGTGCCAGCAGTGCCGGACTAGTCTTTACCGATGAGCAGTTCTTC.

CDR3 region: CASSFSTGGNTEAFF. As DNA, the CDR3 is TGTGCCAGCAGTTTTAGTACGGGGGGGAACACTGAAGCTTTCTTT. The chain employs TRBV6-5 and TRBJ1-1; possibly TRBD1 for D (5 bases). The CDR3 is made up of 15 amino acids. V was shortened by 4 bases and J by 1 base, with 13 bases between the two germline ends. CDR1 and CDR2 from the germline V gene are MNHEY and SVGAGI.

The gene calls are TRBV29-1 and TRBJ1-1; the match to TRBD1 covers 9 bases. Germline V gives CDR1 SQVTM, CDR2 ANQGSEA. With V trimmed by 6 bases and J by 3 bases, 8 bases remained unmatched. The length of the CDR3 is 14 residues. The CDR3 coding sequence is TGCAGCGTCATGACAGGGGGTTGGTACACTGAAGCTTTCTTT. Amino acid sequence: CSVMTGGWYTEAFF.

This clone was detected only a few times. This same CDR3 is encoded by further DNA sequences in the sample. V is TRBV9 and J is TRBJ1-3; maybe TRBD1 (6 bases). Germline CDR1 is SGDLS and CDR2 is YYNGEE. The length of the CDR3 is 15 residues. Trimming removed 0 bases from V and 4 bases from J, with 11 bases in between. CDR3 residues: CASSVEGGSGNTIYF. As DNA, the CDR3 is TGTGCCAGCAGCGTAGAAGGGGGATCCGGAAACACCATATATTTT.

The V and J genes are TRBV7-9 and TRBJ2-6; D unclear. Germline-derived CDR1 and CDR2 are SEHNR and FQNEAQ (reference sequence). The CDR3 runs to 14 residues. V lost 4 bases and J 2 bases, leaving 6 bases between the germline ends. In DNA, the CDR3 is TGTGCCAGCAGCTCTCTAACTGGGGCCAACGTCCTGACTTTC. Protein sequence: CASSSLTGANVLTF.

This chain joins TRBV29-1 and TRBJ2-7; weak D call: TRBD2 (5 bases). CDR3 length: 12 amino acids. Germline V gene data show CDR1 as SQVTM and CDR2 as ANQGSEA. V dropped 4 bases and J dropped 5 bases, with 12 bases sitting between them. In DNA, the CDR3 is TGCAGCGTTGTTTCGGGGTTCGACGAGCAGTACTTC. Protein: CSVVSGFDEQYF.

The chain is built from TRBV5-4 and TRBJ2-7; 8 bases line up with TRBD2. Unmatched junction bases numbered 2, after V lost 0 bases and J lost 3 bases. The CDR3 has 14 amino acids. The germline CDR1 and CDR2 sequences are SGHNT and YYREEE (reference sequence). DNA for the CDR3: TGTGCCAGCAGCTTGGCCAGCGGGGGCTACGAGCAGTACTTC. This translates into CASSLASGGYEQYF.

V is TRBV19 and J is TRBJ2-1; 9 nucleotides line up with TRBD1. With V trimmed by 5 bases and J by 9 bases, 8 bases remained unmatched. The CDR3 is made up of 14 amino acids. From germline, CDR1 is LNHDA and CDR2 SQIVND (reference sequence). DNA for the CDR3: TGTGCCAGTAGTGGGACCGGGACAGGGAGTGAGCAGTTCTTC. Protein product: CASSGTGTGSEQFF.

The rearrangement joins TRBV28 to TRBJ2-7; D perhaps matches TRBD1 (6 bases). This CDR3 has 15 residues. V lost 4 bases and J lost 4, with 17 bases in between. Germline-derived CDR1 and CDR2 are MDHEN and SYDVKM. CDR3 sequence: CASSSSAGTQYEQYF. In DNA form, the CDR3 reads TGTGCCAGCAGTTCTTCCGCCGGGACACAATACGAGCAGTACTTC.

The V gene is TRBV19, the J gene TRBJ1-3; D remains ambiguous. The CDR3 has 17 residues. Germline V gene sequence: CDR1 LNHDA, CDR2 SQIVND (reference sequence). V was clipped by 5 bases and J by 7 bases, with 24 bases between them. The CDR3 nucleotides are TGTGCCAGTAGTCTTCATTCCTCCGGTCCCTGGGCGAACACCATATATTTT. Amino acids: CASSLHSSGPWANTIYF. Combining the CDR3 with reference TRBV19 and TRBJ1-3 gives the whole variable domain DGGITQSPKYLFRKEGQNVTLSCEQNLNHDAMYWYRQDPGQGLRLIYYSQIVNDFQKGDIAEGYSVSREKKESFPLTVTSAQKNPTAFYLCASSLHSSGPWANTIYFGEGSWLTVV.

This clone turned up a few times. The chain employs TRBV30 and TRBJ1-2; weak D call: TRBD1 (6 bases). The CDR3 loop spans 14 amino acids. Trimming shortened V by 2 bases and J by 12 bases, and 22 bases separated the two germline ends. Germline-derived CDR1 and CDR2 are GTSNPN and SVGIG (reference sequence). The CDR3 sequence is CAWSTTGGYLENTF. CDR3 DNA sequence: TGTGCCTGGAGTACAACGGGGGGCTACCTCGAGAACACCTTC.

This chain connects TRBV19 to TRBJ1-2; 8 positions match TRBD1. The V and J ends lost 6 bases and 2 bases, in that order; junction bases with no gene match: 8. The length of the CDR3 is 15 residues. The germline V gene encodes CDR1 LNHDA and CDR2 SQIVND (reference sequence). The DNA for the CDR3 is TGTGCCAGTAGGTTTGGACAGGGACCCAACTATGGCTACACCTTC. Translation: CASRFGQGPNYGYTF.

This clone was recorded a few times. V is TRBV5-1 and J is TRBJ2-7; 7 positions match TRBD1. Trimming cost V 3 bases and J 2 bases; bases outside gene matches: 5. Per the germline V gene, CDR1 is SGHRS and CDR2 is YFSETQ. The length of the CDR3 is 14 residues. The CDR3 sequence: CASSSGTVPYEQYF. DNA for the CDR3: TGCGCCAGCAGCTCCGGGACAGTCCCCTACGAGCAGTACTTC.